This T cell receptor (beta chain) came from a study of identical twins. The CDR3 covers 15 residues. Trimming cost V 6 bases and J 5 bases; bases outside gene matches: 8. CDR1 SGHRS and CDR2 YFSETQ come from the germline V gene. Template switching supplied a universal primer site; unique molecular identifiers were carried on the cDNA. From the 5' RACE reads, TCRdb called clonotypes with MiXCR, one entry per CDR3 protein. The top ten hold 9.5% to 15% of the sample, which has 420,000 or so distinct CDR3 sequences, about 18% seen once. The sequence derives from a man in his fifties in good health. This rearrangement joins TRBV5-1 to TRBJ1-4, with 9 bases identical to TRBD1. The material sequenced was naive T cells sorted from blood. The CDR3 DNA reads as TGCGCCAGCACCGTAGGGACAGGGCGGAATGAAAAACTGTTTTTT. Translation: CASTVGTGRNEKLFF. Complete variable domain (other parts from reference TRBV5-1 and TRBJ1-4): KAGVTQTPRYLIKTRGQQVTLSCSPISGHRSVSWYQQTPGQGLQFLFEYFSETQRNKGNFPGRFSGRQFSNSRSEMNVSTLELGDSALYLCASTVGTGRNEKLFFGSGTQLSVL.